Below are 19 T cell receptor beta chains sequenced from a single sample in a study of OX40 agonist ivuxolimab in advanced cancers. The library came from the immunoSEQ multiplex PCR assay. TCRdb mirrors the immuneACCESS table, restricted to in-frame sequences. Some clones are absent from its copies; in checked studies, under half trace to an unresolved V gene, and the reason for the others is unknown. The sample contains approximately 99,000 clones, approximately 90% of them found a single time. Approximately 0.69% of the sample lies in the top ten. The starting material was CD4+ or CD8+ T cells sorted from blood, obtained in a trial of the OX40 agonist ivuxolimab. These TCRs come from an adult with an advanced solid tumor such as melanoma, head and neck, liver or kidney cancer.

This rearrangement joins TRBV5-4 to TRBJ2-3; D perhaps matches TRBD2 (5 bases). The CDR3 is 14 amino acids. The germline V gene has CDR1 SGHNT and CDR2 YYREEE (reference sequence). With 8 bases removed from V and 2 bases from J, the gap between germline ends came to 15 bases. In DNA form, the CDR3 reads TGTGCCAGTGGACTCGTGCCGTCCACAGATACGCAGTATTTT. The encoded protein is CASGLVPSTDTQYF. The full variable domain, rest sourced from reference TRBV5-4 and TRBJ2-3, is ETGVTQSPTHLIKTRGQQVTLRCSSQSGHNTVSWYQQALGQGPQFIFQYYREEENGRGNFPPRFSGLQFPNYSSELNVNALELDDSALYLCASGLVPSTDTQYFGPGTRLTVL.

The chain carries TRBV29-1 and TRBJ1-4; TRBD1 agrees at 7 bases. Trimming at V came to 5 bases and at J to 8 bases, leaving 8 bases not matched to a gene. The CDR3 consists of 13 residues. The germline CDR1 and CDR2 sequences are SQVTM and ANQGSEA. CDR3 sequence (DNA): TGCAGCGTTTGGAGCCCGACAGGGGAAAAACTGTTTTTT. Its protein is CSVWSPTGEKLFF.

J is TRBJ1-4 and V is TRBV5-1, with 9 nucleotides matching TRBD1. CDR3 length: 15 residues. Germline V lookup: CDR1 SGHRS, CDR2 YFSETQ. V shed 6 bases and J 6 bases; nucleotides not matched to a gene: 9. CDR3 region: CASTLTGQGHEKLFF. In DNA, the CDR3 is TGCGCCAGCACCTTAACGGGACAGGGACATGAAAAACTGTTTTTT.

This chain links TRBV18 with TRBJ2-1; weak D call: TRBD2 (5 bases). Trimming removed 3 bases from V and 9 bases from J, with 15 bases in between. This CDR3 contains 14 residues. Germline V gene lookup returns CDR1 KGHSH and CDR2 LQKENI. CDR3 sequence reads: CASSPELGAPEQFF. The CDR3 bases are TGTGCCAGCTCACCCGAACTAGGAGCCCCTGAGCAGTTCTTC.

This CDR3 is CASSPGLAGFNEQFF. In nucleotides, the CDR3 is TGCGCCAGCAGCCCGGGACTAGCGGGTTTCAATGAGCAGTTCTTC. This chain connects TRBV5-1 to TRBJ2-1; 12 positions match TRBD2. This CDR3 is 15 amino acids long. Germline loops: CDR1 SGHRS, CDR2 YFSETQ. After removal of 4 bases from V and 6 bases from J, the junction contained 5 bases not matched to a gene.

The chain carries TRBV30 and TRBJ1-6; the D is unclear. Trimming stripped 3 bases from V and 4 bases from J, with 7 bases between. CDR1 is GTSNPN and CDR2 is SVGIG in the germline V gene (reference sequence). The CDR3 is 13 residues long. The DNA for the CDR3 is TGTGCCTGGAGACCGGGGTATAATTCACCCCTCCACTTT. It encodes CAWRPGYNSPLHF.

This clone was observed once. The V call is TRBV11-2, the J call TRBJ2-7; D call uncertain. The germline V and J ends were trimmed by 0 bases and 5 bases, with 8 bases remaining between them. The CDR3 has 13 amino acids. Germline V lookup: CDR1 SGHAT, CDR2 FQNNGV. The CDR3 DNA is TGTGCCAGCAGCTTAGATCCACAAGACGAGCAGTACTTC. The encoded protein is CASSLDPQDEQYF.

The CDR3 loop reads CASSPPIENTEAFF. The DNA for the CDR3 is TGTGCCAGCTCACCACCCATAGAGAACACTGAAGCTTTCTTT. The gene calls are TRBV18 and TRBJ1-1, with D uncertain. Germline V CDR1 and CDR2: KGHSH, LQKENI. Trimming cost V 0 bases and J 1 base, with 6 bases left between them. The CDR3 sequence is 14 residues long.

The chain recombines TRBV6-5 with TRBJ1-1; D unresolved. Trimming pared 5 bases from V and 5 bases from J, leaving 3 bases between. Germline CDR1 and CDR2: MNHEY and SVGAGI. This CDR3 spans 10 amino acids. The CDR3 DNA follows: TGTGCCAGCAGTCGTACTGAAGCTTTCTTT. It is translated as CASSRTEAFF.

CDR3 protein: CATSRDLEGAGDQPQHF. The CDR3 bases are TGTGCCACCAGCAGAGATTTGGAGGGGGCGGGCGATCAGCCCCAGCATTTT. This chain links TRBV15 with TRBJ1-5; 7 bases map to TRBD1. There are 17 residues in the CDR3. With V trimmed by 0 bases and J by 5 bases, 10 bases remained unmatched. Germline V gene sequence: CDR1 LNHNV, CDR2 YYDKDF (reference sequence).

This chain uses TRBV4-2 with TRBJ2-3, with TRBD2 matching over 14 bases. Germline V gene sequence: CDR1 LGHNA, CDR2 YNFKEQ. The V segment lost 0 bases and the J segment 4 bases; nucleotides outside the gene matches: 9. This CDR3 is 19 amino acids long. The CDR3 region is CASSQDDATSGGAPDTQYF. The DNA of the CDR3 is TGTGCCAGCAGCCAAGATGATGCGACTAGCGGGGGGGCACCAGATACGCAGTATTTT.

The rearrangement links TRBV30 to TRBJ1-6; weak D call: TRBD1 (6 bases). This CDR3 is built from 14 residues. V gave up 5 bases and J gave up 1 base, with 9 bases separating them. The germline V gene encodes CDR1 GTSNPN and CDR2 SVGIG (reference sequence). CDR3 DNA: TGTGCCTGGGCCGACAGGTCCTATAATTCACCCCTCCACTTT. Amino acids: CAWADRSYNSPLHF.

The V and J genes are TRBV6-5 and TRBJ2-7, with 9 bases that match TRBD2. CDR1 and CDR2 from the germline V gene are MNHEY and SVGAGI. The CDR3 is 15 amino acids. V was pared by 2 bases and J by 3 bases, with 5 bases of the junction left unmatched. The CDR3 coding sequence is TGTGCCAGCAGTTACAGGCGGGAGGGTCGCTACGAGCAGTACTTC. Its translation is CASSYRREGRYEQYF.

This clone is a singleton in its sample. The chain recombines TRBV2 with TRBJ1-1; D not certain. The germline gives CDR1 SNHLY, CDR2 FYNNEI. V was shortened by 4 bases and J by 1 base, with 7 bases between the two germline ends. CDR3 length equals 13 residues. Here the CDR3 reads CASSAQENTEAFF. Here the CDR3 DNA reads TGTGCCAGCAGTGCTCAGGAGAACACTGAAGCTTTCTTT.

This clone was counted a single time. The chain recombines TRBV11-2 with TRBJ2-7; D is uncertain. Trimming stripped 5 bases from V and 3 bases from J, with 11 bases between. Germline lookup yields CDR1 SGHAT and CDR2 FQNNGV. The CDR3 spans 13 residues. The CDR3 is CASSPSSGYEQYF. The CDR3 nucleotides read TGTGCCAGCAGCCCTTCGTCGGGCTACGAGCAGTACTTC.

The V call is TRBV5-4, the J call TRBJ2-5, with 10 nucleotides matching TRBD2. J lost 0 bases, V lost 4 bases, and 3 bases had no gene match. Germline CDR1 SGHNT, CDR2 YYREEE (reference sequence). The CDR3 extends over 15 amino acids. CDR3 sequence (DNA): TGTGCCAGCAGCATTAGCGGGGGGAACCAAGAGACCCAGTACTTC. Residues: CASSISGGNQETQYF.

This chain links TRBV14 with TRBJ1-6; TRBD1 matches 12 bases. CDR1 is SGHDN, CDR2 FVKESK, per germline. The J segment lost 7 bases and the V segment lost 3 bases, leaving 4 bases of the junction unmatched. The CDR3 runs to 16 residues. The DNA of the CDR3 is TGTGCCAGCAGCCAGGGACAGGGGGCAAAAAATTCACCCCTCCACTTT. Protein: CASSQGQGAKNSPLHF.

This chain connects TRBV6-6 to TRBJ1-5; possible D gene TRBD1, 5 bases. The CDR3 is 13 residues long. V was trimmed by 8 bases and J by 7 bases, leaving 15 bases between them. The germline V gene encodes CDR1 MNHNY and CDR2 SVGAGI (reference sequence). This CDR3 is CASGQGRTQPQHF. CDR3 bases: TGTGCCAGCGGGCAGGGTAGGACCCAGCCCCAGCATTTT.

The V gene is TRBV6-5, the J gene TRBJ1-1, with D possibly TRBD1 on 5 matching bases. The V end lost 4 bases, the J end lost 4 bases, and 13 bases lay between the germline ends. Germline CDR1 reads MNHEY; CDR2 reads SVGAGI. This CDR3 is 14 amino acids long. The CDR3 DNA sequence: TGTGCCAGCAGTTCCGGGGGAAAGGGCACTGAAGCTTTCTTT. This codes for CASSSGGKGTEAFF.